Given below is one T cell receptor (beta chain) in context. There are 15 residues in the CDR3. V shed 6 bases and J 3 bases; nucleotides not matched to a gene: 10. Looked up from germline, CDR1 is SNHLY and CDR2 is FYNNEI. The data were taken from a study of blood T cell repertoires in COVID-19. Overall study context: Acute-phase and convalescent COVID-19 samples originated in the United States, Italy and Spain. The cDNA or gDNA used as material had been derived from T cells, B-cell-depleted T cells, or PBMCs.

Per the authors' pipeline: Using reference gene primer amplification, nucleated cell counts were estimated. Profiled with immunoSEQ multiplex PCR; TCRdb holds only in-frame clones, not every one. Clonal size and the V and J genes are those of that table, whereas D and trimming came from the DNA. The table lists roughly 70,000 clones, more than 75% of them singletons, with roughly 1.4% in the top ten. This receptor was taken from a human donor in a cohort sampled during active COVID-19. Specimen: peripheral blood. The chain joins TRBV2 to TRBJ2-7; 8 nucleotides agree with TRBD1. In DNA form, the CDR3 reads TGTGCCAGCAGAGCCTCCGGGACAGGAATCTACGAGCAGTACTTC. Its translation: CASRASGTGIYEQYF.